The present TCR beta chain was sequenced within a study of T cell repertoires in cytomegalovirus infection. Study in general: Signatures in public TCR beta sequences pointed to both CMV infection and matching HLA type. Study observations and caveats: The study found HLA-C-restricted CMV-specific TCR beta clonotypes dominating the ex vivo response.

Trimming cost V 0 bases and J 4 bases; bases outside gene matches: 5. CDR3 length: 16 amino acids. CDR1 and CDR2 from the germline V gene are SGHTA and FQGNSA. TCRdb called the reads again in MiXCR, with one record for every CDR3 protein. The sample holds 300,000 or so distinct CDR3 sequences, roughly 25% seen once. This clonotype was recorded at least ten times. What it binds is unknown. The chain recombines TRBV7-2 with TRBJ2-3; 9 bases fit TRBD2. Sample: cultured PBMCs, taken from culture after CMV antigen stimulation. The clonotype originates from a human donor in good health (CMV status not recorded). Some clones in this sample may be carry-over from other donors' samples. CDR3 sequence reads: CASSLAPAGGADTQYF. The CDR3 nucleotides read TGTGCCAGCAGCTTAGCCCCTGCGGGAGGGGCAGATACGCAGTATTTT.